The 10 T cell receptor beta chains reported below all come from one sample, sequenced in a study of shared clonotypes between healthy human individuals. TCRdb's table, derived via immunoSEQ multiplex PCR, lists solely in-frame clones and lacks some. The sample shows around 2,100,000 clones, about 94% of them seen only once. Terminally differentiated effector memory CD45RA+ cells were excluded from the naive CD8 cells, which were CD45RO-negative and positively selected for CCR7. Sequenced: naive CD8+ T cells sorted from blood. Source of these receptors: a man aged 18 to 35 in good health.

This chain joins TRBV5-6 and TRBJ2-4, with D uncertain. This CDR3 contains 13 residues. Germline assignment: CDR1 SGHDT and CDR2 YYEEEE. Trimming shortened V by 3 bases and J by 4 bases, and 8 bases separated the two germline ends. This chain's CDR3 is CASSWRRKNIQYF. The CDR3, as DNA: TGTGCCAGCAGCTGGCGAAGAAAAAACATTCAGTACTTC.

The chain links TRBV4-3 to TRBJ2-7, with D hard to call. The V gene's germline CDR1 is LGHNA and CDR2 YSLEER. Trimming removed 2 bases at V and 3 bases at J, with 14 bases between. The CDR3 totals 15 residues. The CDR3 bases are TGCGCCAGCAGCCAAATCCTGGACGGTAACTACGAGCAGTACTTC. Protein product: CASSQILDGNYEQYF.

As concerns this clone: Other nucleotide sequences in the sample specify the same CDR3. CDR3 sequence reads: CASSLGQTYEQYF. DNA of the CDR3: TGTGCCAGCAGTCTGGGACAGACCTACGAGCAGTACTTC. The V gene is TRBV14, the J gene TRBJ2-7; 7 bases align to TRBD1. Germline CDR1 reads SGHDN; CDR2 reads FVKESK. With 6 bases clipped from V and 2 bases from J, the junction kept 4 bases outside the gene matches. The CDR3 spans 13 residues.

This rearrangement joins TRBV29-1 to TRBJ1-2; D gene unclear. Trimming removed 0 bases from V and 4 bases from J, with 15 bases in between. Germline CDR1 reads SQVTM; CDR2 reads ANQGSEA. CDR3 length equals 15 residues. The CDR3 DNA reads as TGCAGCGTTGAAGATCCCCAGCTCCTACCCTATGGCTACACCTTC. Translating it yields CSVEDPQLLPYGYTF.

The rearrangement links TRBV19 to TRBJ1-1; D is unclear. CDR3 length: 12 residues. Trimming shortened V by 4 bases and J by 6 bases, and 9 bases separated the two germline ends. CDR1 is LNHDA, CDR2 SQIVND, per germline (reference sequence). The CDR3: CASSTPHPEAFF. CDR3 nucleotides: TGTGCCAGTAGTACTCCACACCCTGAAGCTTTCTTT.

The chain combines TRBV27 with TRBJ1-1; a weak D match, TRBD1 (6 bases). Trimming removed 1 base at V and 7 bases at J, with 10 bases between. From germline, CDR1 is MNHEY and CDR2 SMNVEV (reference sequence). The CDR3 totals 13 residues. The CDR3 here is CASSLFGGHEAFF. The CDR3 nucleotides read TGTGCCAGCAGTTTATTTGGGGGACATGAAGCTTTCTTT.

V and J are TRBV6-1 and TRBJ2-2; 9 nucleotides agree with TRBD2. This CDR3 region has 20 residues. J was trimmed by 0 bases and V by 4 bases; bases with no gene match: 15. In germline, CDR1 is MNHNS, CDR2 SASEGT. The CDR3 spells CASSARLAEISTANTGELFF. The CDR3 DNA reads as TGTGCCAGCAGTGCCCGACTAGCGGAGATCTCCACCGCGAACACCGGGGAGCTGTTTTTT.

This clone has only one observation. The chain links TRBV6-1 to TRBJ2-7; a possible D gene is TRBD1 (5 bases). V lost 1 base to trimming and J lost 0 bases, with 13 bases between them. This CDR3 region has 16 residues. CDR1 and CDR2 from the germline V gene are MNHNS and SASEGT. The CDR3 DNA follows: TGTGCCAGCAGTGAAGAAGTTGAGACAGCCTCCTACGAGCAGTACTTC. It encodes CASSEEVETASYEQYF.

This chain joins TRBV30 and TRBJ1-2; D uncertain. Germline CDR1 and CDR2: GTSNPN and SVGIG (reference sequence). The CDR3 length is 14 residues. Trimming took 1 base from V and 6 from J, leaving 15 bases between them. The CDR3 reads CAWSAGPPGNGYTF. CDR3 nucleotides: TGTGCCTGGAGTGCCGGACCTCCCGGAAATGGCTACACCTTC.

This sequence joins TRBV7-9 and TRBJ2-1; the match to TRBD2 covers 8 bases. From germline, CDR1 is SEHNR and CDR2 FQNEAQ (reference sequence). The CDR3 has 12 residues. With V trimmed by 8 bases and J by 6 bases, 3 bases remained unmatched. The CDR3 DNA sequence: TGTGCCAGCGCGGGGGGTGTCAATGAGCAGTTCTTC. Residues: CASAGGVNEQFF. Drawing the rest from reference TRBV7-9 and TRBJ2-1, the complete variable domain is DTGVSQNPRHKITKRGQNVTFRCDPISEHNRLYWYRQTLGQGPEFLTYFQNEAQLEKSRLLSDRFSAERPKGSFSTLEIQRTEQGDSAMYLCASAGGVNEQFFGPGTRLTVL.